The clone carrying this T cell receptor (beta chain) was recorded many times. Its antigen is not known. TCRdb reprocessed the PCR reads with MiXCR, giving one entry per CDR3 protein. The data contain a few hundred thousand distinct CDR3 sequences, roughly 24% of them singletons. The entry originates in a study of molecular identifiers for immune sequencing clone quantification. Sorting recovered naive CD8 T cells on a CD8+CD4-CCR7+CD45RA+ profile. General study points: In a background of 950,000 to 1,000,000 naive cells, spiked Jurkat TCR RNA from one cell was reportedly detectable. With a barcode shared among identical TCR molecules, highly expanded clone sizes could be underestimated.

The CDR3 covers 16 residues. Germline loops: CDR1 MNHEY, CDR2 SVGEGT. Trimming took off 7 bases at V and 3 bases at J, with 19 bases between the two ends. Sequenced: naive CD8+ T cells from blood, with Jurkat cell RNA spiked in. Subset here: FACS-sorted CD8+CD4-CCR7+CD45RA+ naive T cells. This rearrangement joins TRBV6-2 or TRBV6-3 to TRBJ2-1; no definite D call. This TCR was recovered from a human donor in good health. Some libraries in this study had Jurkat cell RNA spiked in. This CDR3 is CASTPWERSLYNEQFF. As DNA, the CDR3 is TGTGCCAGCACCCCTTGGGAAAGGTCACTCTACAATGAGCAGTTCTTC.